This entry lists 2 T cell receptor beta chains sequenced from one sample in a study of blood T cell repertoires in COVID-19. Sequencing was performed with immunoSEQ multiplex PCR; in TCRdb, only in-frame clones are kept and a portion is missing. The sample consists of about 180,000 clones, around 83% of them appearing once. The sequenced material came from PBMCs or T cells enriched from blood (not recorded which). These receptors were taken from a man in his forties who had recovered from COVID-19.

The chain joins TRBV19 to TRBJ2-6; 9 bases agree with TRBD1. Per the germline V gene, CDR1 is LNHDA and CDR2 is SQIVND (reference sequence). This CDR3 has 17 amino acids. V trimming: 7 bases; J trimming: 2 bases; junction bases outside the gene matches: 9. The CDR3 loop is CASTPGTGFAGANVLTF. Here the CDR3 DNA reads TGTGCCAGTACCCCCGGGACAGGGTTCGCTGGGGCCAACGTCCTGACTTTC.

The V call is TRBV7-6, the J call TRBJ2-7; the match to TRBD1 covers 8 bases. Germline lookup yields CDR1 SGHVS and CDR2 FNYEAQ. This CDR3 contains 14 residues. J gave up 5 bases and V 2 bases, and 5 bases lay outside the gene matches. The CDR3 nucleotides read TGTGCCAGCAGCTTAAAACAGGGGGACAACGAGCAGTACTTC. This translates into CASSLKQGDNEQYF. Full variable domain (remainder filled in from reference TRBV7-6 and TRBJ2-7): GAGVSQSPRYKVTKRGQDVALRCDPISGHVSLYWYRQALGQGPEFLTYFNYEAQQDKSGLPNDRFSAERPEGSISTLTIQRTEQRDSAMYRCASSLKQGDNEQYFGPGTRLTVT.